Here is one T cell receptor beta chain with its context. Its antigen is still unknown. This sample is drawn from a study of CD8+ T cells in alopecia areata. Study-wide results and caveats: Scalp sample sequencing also detects resident alphabeta T cells of normal skin.

RNA was extracted and reverse transcribed into cDNA as the sequencing template. Some clones are missing from TCRdb's copy, which holds only in-frame ones; the method was immunoSEQ multiplex PCR. Of 150,000 to 250,000 clones listed, roughly three fifths are singletons. Treatment here: oral pan-JAK inhibitor, 5-10 mg twice daily. Germline V gene lookup returns CDR1 GTSNPN and CDR2 SVGIG (reference sequence). V was pared by 0 bases and J by 3 bases, with 10 bases between. This CDR3 comprises 14 residues. This TCR was recovered from a human donor with alopecia areata. The sequences come from CD4+ T cells sorted from blood, collected at week 4, from a patient treated with tofacitinib. V and J are TRBV30 and TRBJ2-3; D possibly corresponds to TRBD1 (6 bases). The CDR3 nucleotides read TGTGCCTGGAGTGTAACCAGGGGAACAGATACGCAGTATTTT. This translates into CAWSVTRGTDTQYF.